This T cell receptor (beta chain) was captured by sequencing in a study of blood T cell repertoires in COVID-19 (dated by TCRdb to 2020 to 2022). About the full investigation: The collaborator samples originated in the United States, Italy and Spain and spanned the acute and convalescent phases of COVID-19. A de-identified subject ID, COVID-19 status, age in years and sex were almost always included in the sample metadata. The repertoires were released in a freely available public database meant as a resource for research on the immune response to SARS-CoV-2. The material from the prospective study consisted of cDNA or gDNA derived from T cells, B-cell-depleted T cells, or PBMCs. Samples were obtained from the ongoing ImmuneRACE study (first 160 participants) and from 1,254 subjects provided by 6 global collaborators. The dataset comprised deeply sampled blood TCRbeta repertoires from subjects exposed to, actively infected with, or recovered from COVID-19. Where available, HLA class I and class II types were obtained from metadata supplied by the sample provider rather than from assay-based typing. The study at large found these results: The amount of clinical and demographic metadata varied by source and participant and was provided uncurated.

TCRbeta CDR3 regions were amplified from genomic DNA by means of the immunoSEQ Assay, a bias-controlled multiplex PCR. From the authors' description of their analysis: The number of nucleated cells in each sample was estimated from the amplification of reference gene primers within the assay. Sequence reads were collapsed and filtered to measure the absolute abundance of every unique TCRbeta CDR3 rearrangement. For each sample, productive Simpson clonality was calculated by taking the square root of Simpson's diversity index across productive rearrangements. TCRdb limited this immuneACCESS table to in-frame rearrangements with V and J called. A share of clones is missing; checked studies link under half to unresolved V genes, and the rest is unexplained. V and J calls and clone size follow that table, whereas D and trimming were derived from the DNA. The sample table holds roughly 200,000 clones, of which about 83% were seen once. The ten largest clones capture around 1.3% of the sample.

One collaborating source in Seattle enrolled patients during active infection and followed them longitudinally through the course of disease. The collaborating institutions used their own protocols to collect whole blood in K2EDTA tubes. For TCRbeta analysis, collaborator samples were shipped as frozen whole blood, as isolated PBMCs, or as DNA extracted from either sample type. This clone appeared a single time. It has no known antigen specificity. No base quality values were provided; no much bigger clone lies one nucleotide off. V and J lose 6 bases and 1 base, and a span of 13 bases separates them. Measured from the cysteine to the phenylalanine, the CDR3 is 14 residues long. The read is trimmed to its CDR3 DNA, 42 bases read in frame from base 1. Via the germline V gene, CDR1 is SGHRS and CDR2 YFSETQ.

The sequenced material came from peripheral blood. Here the chain combines TRBV5-1 and TRBJ1-1; no confident D gene assignment can be made. The source is a young woman with COVID-19, enrolled during active disease. The CDR3 region: CASTLSGTNTEAFF. The DNA reads TGCGCCAGCACCCTATCAGGAACGAACACTGAAGCTTTCTTT.